This T cell receptor (beta chain) appears in the sequencing data of a study of post-analysis software for immune sequencing data (dated by TCRdb to between 2015 and 2017). Study-wide context: The recorded disease courses included relapsing-remitting, secondary progressive and progressive-relapsing multiple sclerosis, and some patients had no subtype annotation. The patient repertoires were set against about 12 previously published healthy control repertoires from donors whose ages ranged from roughly 6 to 27 years. A subset of samples was prepared in parallel using single-end sample barcoding, then pooled and co-amplified after Illumina adapter ligation.

Results and caveats for the whole study, not just this receptor: Multiple sclerosis patients had significantly lower normalized Chao1 diversity than controls, a result that suggests substantial peripheral T-cell clonal expansion. Significantly higher frequencies in patients than in controls were found for about five TRBV segments, including TRBV5-6, TRBV5-1 and TRBV20-1. When samples were clustered directly using the F measure, samples prepared in the same batch co-clustered strongly, which prompted a batch-effect correction. The multiple sclerosis patient group was slightly younger than the control group.

TCR beta repertoires were profiled from peripheral blood of roughly twelve young patients with multiple sclerosis to demonstrate the VDJtools post-analysis software. The patients with multiple sclerosis were children and adolescents between about 6 and 15 years of age. The method behind the library was PCR. The reads were generated on an Illumina HiSeq 2500. To reduce PCR and sequencing biases, unique molecular identifiers were built into the TCR beta cDNA libraries. Some 500,000 cDNA molecules were obtained for every 1 to 10 million input T cells, so each molecule roughly corresponded to one T cell. The patient libraries were prepared and sequenced using the same protocol as the earlier healthy control dataset. Samples belonging to the same batch were prepared together, multiplexed and sequenced on a shared HiSeq lane. As for the authors' bioinformatics: Raw barcoded reads were processed with MIGEC, and single-read molecular identifier groups were discarded before consensus assembly and CDR3 extraction. VDJtools was used for post-analysis of the clonotype tables, with diversity normalized by down-sampling every dataset to the smallest sample size. To correct batch-related cross-sample contamination, repertoire overlap clustering matched CDR3 amino acid sequences but not nucleotide sequences. The raw public data were reprocessed by TCRdb itself: fastp quality trimming at Q25, MiXCR clonotype calling, in-frame beta chains only. All rows with the same CDR3 protein become a single entry with the most common DNA and genes. These V and J calls are TCRdb output, not the study's own analysis. The table for this sample lists approximately 460,000 distinct CDR3 sequences; under 55% of them were counted only once. The ten biggest clones cover 9.5% to 13% of the sample.

A distance of 23 bases separates the germline ends of V and J, which lose 0 bases and 8 bases respectively. The germline V gene (reference sequence) gives CDR1 as DFQATT and CDR2 as SNEGSKA. Spanning cysteine to phenylalanine, the CDR3 consists of 17 amino acids. Only the CDR3 DNA is retained, 51 bases long and in frame from the first base. For this clonotype: Its antigen specificity is not known. Base qualities are not at hand, and no much larger clone is one base apart.

The receptor was isolated from a girl aged 5-17 years with multiple sclerosis. Recombination connected TRBV20-1 to TRBJ2-1; no confident D gene assignment can be made. What was sequenced was blood. In nucleotide form, the sequence is TGCAGTGCTAGAGATACCCTCCTAGGAAAGGGTATTGATGAGCAGTTCTTC. Its coded protein is CSARDTLLGKGIDEQFF.